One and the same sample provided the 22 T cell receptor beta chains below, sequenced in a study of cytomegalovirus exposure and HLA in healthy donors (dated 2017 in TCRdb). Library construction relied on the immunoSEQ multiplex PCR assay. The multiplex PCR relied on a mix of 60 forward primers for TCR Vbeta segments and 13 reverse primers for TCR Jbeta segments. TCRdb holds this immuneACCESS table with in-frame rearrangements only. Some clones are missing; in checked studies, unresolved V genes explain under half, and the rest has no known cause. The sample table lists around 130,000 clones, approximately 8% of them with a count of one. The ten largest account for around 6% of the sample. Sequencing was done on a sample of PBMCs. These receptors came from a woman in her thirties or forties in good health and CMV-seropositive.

CDR3 nucleotides: TGCAGCGTTGTAGGCGGGGGGAGCTACGAGCAGTACTTC. Translated, it gives CSVVGGGSYEQYF. The chain carries TRBV29-1 and TRBJ2-7, with 8 bases lining up with TRBD2. The V segment lost 4 bases and the J segment 3 bases; nucleotides outside the gene matches: 5. The length of the CDR3 is 13 residues. CDR1 SQVTM and CDR2 ANQGSEA come from the germline V gene.

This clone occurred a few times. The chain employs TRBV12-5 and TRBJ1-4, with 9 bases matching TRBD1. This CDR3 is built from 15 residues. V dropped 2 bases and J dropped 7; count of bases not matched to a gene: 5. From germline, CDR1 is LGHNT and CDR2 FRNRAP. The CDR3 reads CASGLRTGEGEKLFF. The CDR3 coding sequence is TGTGCTAGTGGTTTGCGGACAGGGGAGGGTGAAAAACTGTTTTTT.

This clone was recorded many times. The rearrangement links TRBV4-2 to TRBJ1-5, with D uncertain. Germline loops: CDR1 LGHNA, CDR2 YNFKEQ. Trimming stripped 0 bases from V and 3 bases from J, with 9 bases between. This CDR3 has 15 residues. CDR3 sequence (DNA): TGTGCCAGCAGCCAAGATGGCCAGTCCAATCAGCCCCAGCATTTT. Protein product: CASSQDGQSNQPQHF.

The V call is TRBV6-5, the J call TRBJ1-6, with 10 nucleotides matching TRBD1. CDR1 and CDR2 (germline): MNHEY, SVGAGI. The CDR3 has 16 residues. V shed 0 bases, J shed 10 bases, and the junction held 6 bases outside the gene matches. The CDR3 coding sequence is TGTGCCAGCAGTTACTCGGTGACAGGGGGCGGCTCACCCCTCCACTTT. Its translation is CASSYSVTGGGSPLHF.

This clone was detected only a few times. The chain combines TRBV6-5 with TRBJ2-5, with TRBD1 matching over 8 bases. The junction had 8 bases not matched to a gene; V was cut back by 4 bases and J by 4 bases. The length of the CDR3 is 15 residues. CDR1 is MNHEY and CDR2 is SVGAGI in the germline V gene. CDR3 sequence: CASSSPGQEGETQYF. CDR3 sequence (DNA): TGTGCCAGCAGTTCACCGGGACAGGAGGGAGAGACCCAGTACTTC.

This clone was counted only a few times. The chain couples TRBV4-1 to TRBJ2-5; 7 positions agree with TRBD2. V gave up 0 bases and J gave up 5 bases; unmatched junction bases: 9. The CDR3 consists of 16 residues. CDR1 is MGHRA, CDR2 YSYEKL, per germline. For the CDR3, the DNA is TGCGCCAGCAGCCAAGATGGAGGACGGGGAGGGGAGACCCAGTACTTC. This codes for CASSQDGGRGGETQYF.

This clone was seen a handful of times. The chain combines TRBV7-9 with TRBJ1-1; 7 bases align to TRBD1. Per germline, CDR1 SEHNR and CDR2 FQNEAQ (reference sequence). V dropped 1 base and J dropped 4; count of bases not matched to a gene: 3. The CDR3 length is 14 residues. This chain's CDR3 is CASSLDPGGTEAFF. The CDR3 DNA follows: TGTGCCAGCAGCTTAGACCCAGGGGGCACTGAAGCTTTCTTT.

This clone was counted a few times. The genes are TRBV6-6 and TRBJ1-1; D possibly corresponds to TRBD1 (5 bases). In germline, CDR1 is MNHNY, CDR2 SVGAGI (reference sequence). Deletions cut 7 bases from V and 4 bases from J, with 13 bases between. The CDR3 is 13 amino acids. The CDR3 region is CASKAGGSTEAFF. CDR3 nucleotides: TGTGCCAGCAAGGCGGGGGGGAGCACTGAAGCTTTCTTT.

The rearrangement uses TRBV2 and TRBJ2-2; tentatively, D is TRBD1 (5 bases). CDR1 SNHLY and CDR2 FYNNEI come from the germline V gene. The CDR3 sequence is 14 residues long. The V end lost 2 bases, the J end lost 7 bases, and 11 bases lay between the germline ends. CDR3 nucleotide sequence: TGTGCCAGCAGTGAAAGGGGTTCGGGCGGGGAGCTGTTTTTT. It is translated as CASSERGSGGELFF.

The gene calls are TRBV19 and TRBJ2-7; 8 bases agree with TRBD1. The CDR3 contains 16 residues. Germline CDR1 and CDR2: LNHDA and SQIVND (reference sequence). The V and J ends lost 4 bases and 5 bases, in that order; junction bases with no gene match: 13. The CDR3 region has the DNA TGTGCCAGTAGTACGACGGGACAGGTAAAGTCCCACGAGCAGTACTTC. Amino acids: CASSTTGQVKSHEQYF.

The CDR3 is CATDTRPLTGELFF. Here the CDR3 DNA reads TGTGCTACCGACACCCGCCCGCTCACCGGGGAGCTGTTTTTT. The J gene is TRBJ2-2, the V gene TRBV6-1; D ambiguous. This CDR3 comprises 14 residues. Looked up from germline, CDR1 is MNHNS and CDR2 is SASEGT.

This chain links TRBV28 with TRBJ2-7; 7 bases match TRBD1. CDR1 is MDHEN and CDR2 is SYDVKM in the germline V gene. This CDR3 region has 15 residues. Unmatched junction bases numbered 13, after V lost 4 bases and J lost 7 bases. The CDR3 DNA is TGTGCCAGCAGTTCCCCGACAGGGAAGGGAGCGGAGCAGTACTTC. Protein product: CASSSPTGKGAEQYF.

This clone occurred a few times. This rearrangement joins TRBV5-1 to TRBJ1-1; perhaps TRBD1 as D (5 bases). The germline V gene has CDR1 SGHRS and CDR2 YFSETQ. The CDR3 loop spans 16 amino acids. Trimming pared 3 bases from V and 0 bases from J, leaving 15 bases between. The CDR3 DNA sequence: TGCGCCAGCAGCTCGGGACTGACTTTTTTGAACACTGAAGCTTTCTTT. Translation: CASSSGLTFLNTEAFF.

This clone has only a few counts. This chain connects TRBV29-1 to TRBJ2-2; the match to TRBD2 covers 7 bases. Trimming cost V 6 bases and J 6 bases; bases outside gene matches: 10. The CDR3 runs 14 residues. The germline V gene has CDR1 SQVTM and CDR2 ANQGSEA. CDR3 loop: CSVPREEVPGELFF. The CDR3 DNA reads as TGCAGCGTCCCCCGGGAGGAGGTCCCCGGGGAGCTGTTTTTT.

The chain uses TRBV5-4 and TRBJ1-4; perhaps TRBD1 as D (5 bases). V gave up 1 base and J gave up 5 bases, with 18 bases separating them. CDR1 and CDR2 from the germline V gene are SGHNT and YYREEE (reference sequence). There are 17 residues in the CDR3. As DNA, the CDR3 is TGTGCCAGCAGCTTGTTGCTCGGGGGGAACAGAAATGAAAAACTGTTTTTT. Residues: CASSLLLGGNRNEKLFF.

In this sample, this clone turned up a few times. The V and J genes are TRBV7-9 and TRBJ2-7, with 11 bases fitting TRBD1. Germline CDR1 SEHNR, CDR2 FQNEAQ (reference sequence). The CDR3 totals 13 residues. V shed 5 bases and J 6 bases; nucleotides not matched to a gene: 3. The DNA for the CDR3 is TGTGCCAGCAGCACCGGGACAGGGGGCGAGCAGTACTTC. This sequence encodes CASSTGTGGEQYF. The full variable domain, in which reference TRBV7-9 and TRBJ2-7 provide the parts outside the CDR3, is DTGVSQNPRHKITKRGQNVTFRCDPISEHNRLYWYRQTLGQGPEFLTYFQNEAQLEKSRLLSDRFSAERPKGSFSTLEIQRTEQGDSAMYLCASSTGTGGEQYFGPGTRLTVT.

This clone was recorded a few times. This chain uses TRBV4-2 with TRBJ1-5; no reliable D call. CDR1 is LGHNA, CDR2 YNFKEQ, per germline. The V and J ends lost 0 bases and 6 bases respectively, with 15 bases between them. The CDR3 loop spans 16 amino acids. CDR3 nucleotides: TGTGCCAGCAGCCAAGATGAGAGGCTAACGGGTCAGCCCCAGCATTTT. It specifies CASSQDERLTGQPQHF.

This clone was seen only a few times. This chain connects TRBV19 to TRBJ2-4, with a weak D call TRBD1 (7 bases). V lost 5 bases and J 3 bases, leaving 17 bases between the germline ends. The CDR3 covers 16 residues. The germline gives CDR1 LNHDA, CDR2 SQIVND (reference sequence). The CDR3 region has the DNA TGTGCCAGTAGTGGATGGGGCAGGGGGGACAAAAACATTCAGTACTTC. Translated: CASSGWGRGDKNIQYF. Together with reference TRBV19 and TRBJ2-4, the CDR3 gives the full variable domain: DGGITQSPKYLFRKEGQNVTLSCEQNLNHDAMYWYRQDPGQGLRLIYYSQIVNDFQKGDIAEGYSVSREKKESFPLTVTSAQKNPTAFYLCASSGWGRGDKNIQYFGAGTRLSVL.

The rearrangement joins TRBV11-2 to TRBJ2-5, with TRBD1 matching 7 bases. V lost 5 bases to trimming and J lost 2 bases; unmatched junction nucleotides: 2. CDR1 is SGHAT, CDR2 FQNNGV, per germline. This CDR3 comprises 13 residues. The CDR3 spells CASSTGDQETQYF. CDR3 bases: TGTGCCAGCAGCACAGGGGATCAAGAGACCCAGTACTTC.

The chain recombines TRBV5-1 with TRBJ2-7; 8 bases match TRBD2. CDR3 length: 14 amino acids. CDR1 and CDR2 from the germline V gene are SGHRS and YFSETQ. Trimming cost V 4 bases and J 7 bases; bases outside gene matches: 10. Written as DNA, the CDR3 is TGCGCCAGCAGCACCGGACTCGTAGCGGGGGAGCAGTACTTC. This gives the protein CASSTGLVAGEQYF.

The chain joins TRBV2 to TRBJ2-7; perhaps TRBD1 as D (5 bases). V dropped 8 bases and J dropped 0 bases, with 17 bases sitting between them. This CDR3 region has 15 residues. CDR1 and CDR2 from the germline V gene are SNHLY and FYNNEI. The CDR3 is CASLNPTENSYEQYF. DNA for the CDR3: TGTGCCAGCCTGAACCCGACAGAGAACTCCTACGAGCAGTACTTC.

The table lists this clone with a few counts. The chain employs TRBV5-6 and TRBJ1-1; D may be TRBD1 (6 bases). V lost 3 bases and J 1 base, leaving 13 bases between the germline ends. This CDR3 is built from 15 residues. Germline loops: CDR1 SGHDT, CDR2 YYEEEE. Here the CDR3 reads CASSYYGTRNTEAFF. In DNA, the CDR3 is TGTGCCAGCAGCTATTACGGGACAAGGAACACTGAAGCTTTCTTT. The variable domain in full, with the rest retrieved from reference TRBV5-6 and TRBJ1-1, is DAGVTQSPTHLIKTRGQQVTLRCSPKSGHDTVSWYQQALGQGPQFIFQYYEEEERQRGNFPDRFSGHQFPNYSSELNVNALLLGDSALYLCASSYYGTRNTEAFFGQGTRLTVV.